These T cell receptor beta chains were read from a single sample in a study of T-cell reconstitution after alpha-beta-depleted transplantation in children. In TCRdb, the PCR reads were re-called with MiXCR into one record per CDR3 protein. The data show about 500,000 distinct CDR3 sequences, 30% to 35% seen once. Sequencing used PBMCs from the stem cell graft donor, obtained from the stem cell graft. These receptors came from a human donor who donated a stem cell graft to a child with aplastic anemia. Each CDR3 is given with its conserved first and last residue. The order of the fields is CDR3 protein, CDR3 DNA, clone size, D gene, J gene, V gene. A D gene is named only where the DNA matches it firmly. Where a row states a size, it is once, few, many or the class of an expanded clone; other rows omit it.

CDR3 protein: CASSFLGAGTGELFF; CDR3 DNA: TGTGCCAGCAGTTTTCTGGGGGCGGGGACCGGGGAGCTGTTTTTT; clone size: -; D gene: -; J gene: TRBJ2-2; V gene: TRBV12-3/TRBV12-4
CDR3 protein: CASQGGRNIQYF; CDR3 DNA: TGTGCCAGTCAAGGGGGGAGAAACATTCAGTACTTC; clone size: -; D gene: -; J gene: TRBJ2-4; V gene: TRBV6-2/TRBV6-3
CDR3 protein: CASSPLHSRETNTGELFF; CDR3 DNA: TGCGCCAGCAGCCCCCTTCACTCGCGGGAAACGAACACCGGGGAGCTGTTTTTT; clone size: -; D gene: -; J gene: TRBJ2-2; V gene: TRBV4-1
CDR3 protein: CASSAVTSGRNEQFF; CDR3 DNA: TGTGCCAGCAGTGCCGTGACTAGCGGGAGAAATGAGCAGTTCTTC; clone size: -; D gene: TRBD2; J gene: TRBJ2-1; V gene: TRBV6-4
CDR3 protein: CASSLLLAAEQFF; CDR3 DNA: TGTGCCAGCAGCCTCCTCCTAGCCGCTGAGCAGTTCTTC; clone size: few; D gene: -; J gene: TRBJ2-1; V gene: TRBV5-6
CDR3 protein: CASSLDLGRVQTPGTQYF; CDR3 DNA: TGTGCCAGCAGCTTGGATCTCGGGCGGGTCCAAACTCCGGGTACGCAGTATTTT; clone size: -; D gene: -; J gene: TRBJ2-3; V gene: TRBV5-6
CDR3 protein: CASSSNDRVEETQYF; CDR3 DNA: TGTGCCAGCAGTTCCAATGACAGGGTTGAGGAGACCCAGTACTTC; clone size: -; D gene: TRBD1; J gene: TRBJ2-5; V gene: TRBV28
CDR3 protein: CSATGNPHTEAFF; CDR3 DNA: TGCAGTGCTACAGGGAATCCGCACACTGAAGCTTTCTTT; clone size: -; D gene: -; J gene: TRBJ1-1; V gene: TRBV20-1
CDR3 protein: CASSHAGFNYGYTF; CDR3 DNA: TGTGCCAGCAGTCATGCAGGGTTTAACTATGGCTACACCTTC; clone size: -; D gene: -; J gene: TRBJ1-2; V gene: TRBV12-3/TRBV12-4
CDR3 protein: CASSLDSGGSQHF; CDR3 DNA: TGTGCCAGCAGCTTAGATTCGGGGGGATCCCAGCATTTT; clone size: few; D gene: -; J gene: TRBJ1-5; V gene: TRBV7-2
CDR3 protein: CASSYWGVGETQYF; CDR3 DNA: TGTGCCAGCAGTTATTGGGGTGTTGGAGAGACCCAGTACTTC; clone size: -; D gene: -; J gene: TRBJ2-5; V gene: TRBV6-5
CDR3 protein: CASSPLTGTEAFF; CDR3 DNA: TGCGCCAGCAGCCCTTTGACAGGCACTGAAGCTTTCTTT; clone size: few; D gene: -; J gene: TRBJ1-1; V gene: TRBV5-1
CDR3 protein: CASSSVGGKGYGYTF; CDR3 DNA: TGTGCCAGCAGTTCGGTAGGGGGAAAAGGCTATGGCTACACCTTC; clone size: -; D gene: -; J gene: TRBJ1-2; V gene: TRBV6-5
CDR3 protein: CASSLGDSWEETQYF; CDR3 DNA: TGTGCCAGCAGCTTGGGCGACTCTTGGGAAGAGACCCAGTACTTC; clone size: -; D gene: -; J gene: TRBJ2-5; V gene: TRBV7-9
CDR3 protein: CSAQTSRALTGELFF; CDR3 DNA: TGCAGTGCCCAGACCTCTAGGGCCCTCACGGGGGAGCTGTTTTTT; clone size: -; D gene: -; J gene: TRBJ2-2; V gene: TRBV20-1
CDR3 protein: CSARPRRTSESSSYNEQFF; CDR3 DNA: TGCAGTGCTAGGCCTAGGCGGACTAGCGAATCCAGCTCCTACAATGAGCAGTTCTTC; clone size: few; D gene: TRBD2; J gene: TRBJ2-1; V gene: TRBV20-1
CDR3 protein: CASSLRDLGSEQFF; CDR3 DNA: TGCGCCAGCAGTCTTCGGGACTTGGGATCAGAGCAGTTCTTC; clone size: -; D gene: -; J gene: TRBJ2-1; V gene: TRBV10-1
CDR3 protein: CASSVVGTGYYGYTF; CDR3 DNA: TGTGCCAGCAGCGTTGTAGGGACAGGCTACTATGGCTACACCTTC; clone size: -; D gene: TRBD1; J gene: TRBJ1-2; V gene: TRBV7-8
CDR3 protein: CASSVGTGGNYGYTF; CDR3 DNA: TGTGCCAGCAGCGTAGGGACAGGGGGTAACTATGGCTACACCTTC; clone size: -; D gene: TRBD1; J gene: TRBJ1-2; V gene: TRBV9
CDR3 protein: CASSVGRSPATGELFF; CDR3 DNA: TGTGCCAGCAGCGTAGGGCGATCCCCAGCTACCGGGGAGCTGTTTTTT; clone size: few; D gene: -; J gene: TRBJ2-2; V gene: TRBV9
CDR3 protein: CASSPSGTGRMNTEAFF; CDR3 DNA: TGTGCCAGCAGTCCATCCGGGACTGGGAGGATGAACACTGAAGCTTTCTTT; clone size: once; D gene: -; J gene: TRBJ1-1; V gene: TRBV12-3/TRBV12-4
CDR3 protein: CASSTRDRNTGELFF; CDR3 DNA: TGTGCCAGCAGCACCCGGGACAGGAACACCGGGGAGCTGTTTTTT; clone size: -; D gene: TRBD1; J gene: TRBJ2-2; V gene: TRBV9
CDR3 protein: CAIRVAGEDGGELFF; CDR3 DNA: TGTGCCATCAGAGTAGCGGGAGAGGATGGCGGGGAGCTGTTTTTT; clone size: -; D gene: TRBD2; J gene: TRBJ2-2; V gene: TRBV10-3
CDR3 protein: CASCLGEAETQYF; CDR3 DNA: TGTGCCAGCTGTTTGGGGGAGGCGGAGACCCAGTACTTC; clone size: few; D gene: -; J gene: TRBJ2-5; V gene: TRBV6-5
CDR3 protein: CASSRTRGGLEQYF; CDR3 DNA: TGTGCCAGCAGCCGGACCAGAGGGGGATTAGAGCAGTACTTC; clone size: -; D gene: -; J gene: TRBJ2-7; V gene: TRBV7-6
CDR3 protein: CASSVGRGGSGGYTF; CDR3 DNA: TGTGCCAGCAGCGTAGGGAGAGGGGGCTCTGGTGGCTACACCTTC; clone size: -; D gene: TRBD1; J gene: TRBJ1-2; V gene: TRBV9
CDR3 protein: CASSLGGLAGNQETQYF; CDR3 DNA: TGTGCCAGCAGCTTGGGAGGACTAGCGGGGAATCAAGAGACCCAGTACTTC; clone size: -; D gene: TRBD2; J gene: TRBJ2-5; V gene: TRBV7-2
CDR3 protein: CASSIDSLSSYNEQFF; CDR3 DNA: TGCGCCAGCAGCATAGACAGCCTGAGCTCCTACAATGAGCAGTTCTTC; clone size: once; D gene: -; J gene: TRBJ2-1; V gene: TRBV5-1
CDR3 protein: CASSLSASNEQFF; CDR3 DNA: TGTGCCAGCAGCTTAAGTGCATCCAATGAGCAGTTCTTC; clone size: few; D gene: -; J gene: TRBJ2-1; V gene: TRBV7-3
CDR3 protein: CSARSQRRGNQPQHF; CDR3 DNA: TGCAGTGCTAGGTCACAGCGAAGGGGCAATCAGCCCCAGCATTTT; clone size: -; D gene: -; J gene: TRBJ1-5; V gene: TRBV20-1
CDR3 protein: CASSLQGADTEAFF; CDR3 DNA: TGTGCCAGCAGTTTACAGGGGGCGGACACTGAAGCTTTCTTT; clone size: many; D gene: TRBD1; J gene: TRBJ1-1; V gene: TRBV12-3/TRBV12-4
CDR3 protein: CASSTQGGNEQFF; CDR3 DNA: TGCGCCAGCAGTACCCAGGGGGGGAATGAGCAGTTCTTC; clone size: few; D gene: -; J gene: TRBJ2-1; V gene: TRBV5-1
CDR3 protein: CASSLSGRAYEEQYF; CDR3 DNA: TGTGCCAGCAGCTTAAGCGGGAGGGCCTATGAGGAGCAGTACTTC; clone size: once; D gene: TRBD2; J gene: TRBJ2-7; V gene: TRBV7-2
CDR3 protein: CAISEFVDTQYF; CDR3 DNA: TGTGCCATCAGTGAGTTTGTTGATACGCAGTATTTT; clone size: -; D gene: -; J gene: TRBJ2-3; V gene: TRBV10-3
CDR3 protein: CATRTGVSNQPQHF; CDR3 DNA: TGTGCCACCCGGACAGGGGTTAGCAATCAGCCCCAGCATTTT; clone size: -; D gene: TRBD1; J gene: TRBJ1-5; V gene: TRBV19
CDR3 protein: CSVEAKGDYGYTF; CDR3 DNA: TGCAGCGTTGAGGCCAAGGGGGACTATGGCTACACCTTC; clone size: few; D gene: -; J gene: TRBJ1-2; V gene: TRBV29-1
CDR3 protein: CASSLNRPVGDTIYF; CDR3 DNA: TGTGCCAGCAGCTTAAACCGCCCGGTCGGAGACACCATATATTTT; clone size: few; D gene: -; J gene: TRBJ1-3; V gene: TRBV7-2
CDR3 protein: CASSFGLNYGYTF; CDR3 DNA: TGTGCCAGCAGTTTCGGACTCAACTATGGCTACACCTTC; clone size: few; D gene: -; J gene: TRBJ1-2; V gene: TRBV27
CDR3 protein: CSVDRNGELFF; CDR3 DNA: TGCAGCGTTGACCGGAACGGGGAGCTGTTTTTT; clone size: -; D gene: -; J gene: TRBJ2-2; V gene: TRBV29-1
CDR3 protein: CAWTRDRGTPFYNEQFF; CDR3 DNA: TGTGCCTGGACCCGGGACAGGGGTACTCCCTTCTACAATGAGCAGTTCTTC; clone size: few; D gene: TRBD1; J gene: TRBJ2-1; V gene: TRBV30
CDR3 protein: CASSVVENTGELFF; CDR3 DNA: TGTGCCAGCAGCGTTGTTGAGAACACCGGGGAGCTGTTTTTT; clone size: -; D gene: -; J gene: TRBJ2-2; V gene: TRBV7-9
CDR3 protein: CASSQVLGAGVYNEQFF; CDR3 DNA: TGCGCCAGCAGCCAAGTCTTGGGGGCAGGGGTCTACAATGAGCAGTTCTTC; clone size: -; D gene: -; J gene: TRBJ2-1; V gene: TRBV4-3
CDR3 protein: CASSPGAYSNQPQHF; CDR3 DNA: TGCGCCAGCAGCCCGGGGGCCTATAGCAATCAGCCCCAGCATTTT; clone size: -; D gene: -; J gene: TRBJ1-5; V gene: TRBV4-3
CDR3 protein: CASSQDFQGNTEAFF; CDR3 DNA: TGCGCCAGCAGCCAAGATTTTCAGGGGAACACTGAAGCTTTCTTT; clone size: -; D gene: -; J gene: TRBJ1-1; V gene: TRBV4-1
CDR3 protein: CASRNSGRGETQYF; CDR3 DNA: TGTGCCAGCAGAAATAGCGGGAGGGGAGAGACCCAGTACTTC; clone size: -; D gene: TRBD2; J gene: TRBJ2-5; V gene: TRBV6-1
CDR3 protein: CASSLGPGTNYGYTF; CDR3 DNA: TGTGCCAGCAGCTTGGGGCCGGGAACTAACTATGGCTACACCTTC; clone size: -; D gene: -; J gene: TRBJ1-2; V gene: TRBV5-5
CDR3 protein: CASSIFWTSGENTDTQYF; CDR3 DNA: TGTGCCAGTAGTATCTTCTGGACTAGCGGGGAAAACACAGATACGCAGTATTTT; clone size: once; D gene: TRBD2; J gene: TRBJ2-3; V gene: TRBV19
CDR3 protein: CASSGDDRAGELFF; CDR3 DNA: TGTGCCAGCAGTGGAGACGACAGGGCCGGGGAGCTGTTTTTT; clone size: -; D gene: TRBD1; J gene: TRBJ2-2; V gene: TRBV12-3/TRBV12-4
CDR3 protein: CSAGRQAVGYEQYF; CDR3 DNA: TGCAGTGCTGGCCGACAGGCCGTGGGTTACGAGCAGTACTTC; clone size: few; D gene: -; J gene: TRBJ2-7; V gene: TRBV20-1
CDR3 protein: CSVRDIKGEQFF; CDR3 DNA: TGCAGCGTTCGGGACATTAAGGGTGAGCAGTTCTTC; clone size: -; D gene: -; J gene: TRBJ2-1; V gene: TRBV29-1